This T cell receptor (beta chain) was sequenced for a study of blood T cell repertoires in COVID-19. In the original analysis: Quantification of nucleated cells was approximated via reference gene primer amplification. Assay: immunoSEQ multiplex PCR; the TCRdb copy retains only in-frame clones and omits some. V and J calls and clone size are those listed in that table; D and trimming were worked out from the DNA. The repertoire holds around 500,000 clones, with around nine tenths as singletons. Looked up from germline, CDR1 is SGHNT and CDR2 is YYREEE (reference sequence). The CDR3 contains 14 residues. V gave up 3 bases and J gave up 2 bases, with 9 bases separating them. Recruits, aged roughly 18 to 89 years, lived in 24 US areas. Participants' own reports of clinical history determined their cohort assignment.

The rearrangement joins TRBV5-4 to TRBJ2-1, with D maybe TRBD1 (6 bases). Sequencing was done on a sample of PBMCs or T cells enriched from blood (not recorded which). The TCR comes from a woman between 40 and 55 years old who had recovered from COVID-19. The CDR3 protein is CASSSDSAYNEQFF. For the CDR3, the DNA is TGTGCCAGCAGCTCGGACAGTGCCTACAATGAGCAGTTCTTC.